This record covers a single T cell receptor (beta chain). Its antigen is as yet unknown. This specimen belongs to a study of CXCR3-negative and CXCR3-positive naive CD8 T cells. Overall study findings and caveats: The TRB CDR3s that CXCR3-positive naive cells carried were more hydrophobic than those of CXCR3-negative naive cells. After cryopreservation, CXCR3 expression dropped partially; most assays used fresh PBMCs.

Preparation of TRB cDNA libraries relied on 5' RACE carrying UMI labels. TCRdb processed the 5' RACE reads again and assigns one entry to each CDR3 protein, with no DNA. This table holds over 55,000 distinct CDR3 sequences. CDR3 length equals 11 residues. CDR1 and CDR2 from the germline V gene are SQVTM and ANQGSEA. The sequenced sample was naive CXCR3+ CD8+ T cells from blood. Subset of the sample: CD45RO-CCR7+CD27+CD95- naive CD8+ T cells expressing CXCR3 (TNR3+). This rearrangement joins TRBV29-1 to TRBJ2-7. The sequence derives from a human donor in good health. Some clones in this sample may be carry-over from other donors' samples. The CDR3 loop reads CSISGSNEQYF.